This T cell receptor beta chain was observed in a study of cytomegalovirus exposure and HLA in healthy donors. Regarding the study as a whole: Most TCR sequences were rare, but some public TCRs occurred in many donors. Researchers reported that a few CMV-associated chains were confirmed in vitro as CMV antigen-specific. Altogether, 170 or so TCR beta chains were recorded as cytomegalovirus-associated.

The germline CDR1 and CDR2 sequences are GTSNPN and SVGIG (reference sequence). This CDR3 has 14 amino acids. Trimming took 3 bases from V and 4 from J, leaving 13 bases between them. A remark on this clone: What it binds is unknown.

Measured with immunoSEQ multiplex PCR; TCRdb has only the in-frame clones, and not every one. The sample has some 140,000 clones; approximately 87% are singletons. The specimen sequenced was PBMCs. The TCR was taken from a man aged 18 to 30 in good health and CMV-seronegative. The chain couples TRBV30 to TRBJ1-3, with D possibly being TRBD1 (6 bases). CDR3 sequence: CAWRATGSGNTIYF. The CDR3 nucleotides are TGTGCCTGGAGGGCAACAGGGTCGGGAAACACCATATATTTT.